The clone carrying this T cell receptor beta chain has just a few counts. Its antigen remains unidentified. Scientists made TCR beta libraries using quantitative 5'-RACE with molecular barcodes. TCRdb reanalysed the 5' RACE reads using MiXCR and keeps one entry per CDR3 protein. In the table there are approximately 440,000 distinct CDR3 sequences, 17% of which are singletons. This sample was included in a study of CD8 T cells in ankylosing spondylitis. Germline V lookup: CDR1 SGHRS, CDR2 YFSETQ. The CDR3 is 14 amino acids. Trimming pared 2 bases from V and 1 base from J, leaving 9 bases between. Overall study results and limits: It was reported that disease-linked clones were significantly enriched in matched ankylosing spondylitis synovial fluid. Certain motif variants had earlier appeared in reactive arthritis synovial fluid and blood. Roughly eight highly homologous variants made up a TCR beta motif that seemed to typify ankylosing spondylitis blood. Disease-linked clones proved CD8+ and comparatively uncommon in peripheral blood.

This clonotype originated in a male donor with ankylosing spondylitis. The V gene is TRBV5-1, the J gene TRBJ1-1; no definite D call. Input material: blood, either unsorted or a sorted T cell fraction (not recorded which). The CDR3 DNA is TGCGCCAGCAGCTTCGGCGGGTGGAACACTGAAGCTTTCTTT. Translation gives CASSFGGWNTEAFF.